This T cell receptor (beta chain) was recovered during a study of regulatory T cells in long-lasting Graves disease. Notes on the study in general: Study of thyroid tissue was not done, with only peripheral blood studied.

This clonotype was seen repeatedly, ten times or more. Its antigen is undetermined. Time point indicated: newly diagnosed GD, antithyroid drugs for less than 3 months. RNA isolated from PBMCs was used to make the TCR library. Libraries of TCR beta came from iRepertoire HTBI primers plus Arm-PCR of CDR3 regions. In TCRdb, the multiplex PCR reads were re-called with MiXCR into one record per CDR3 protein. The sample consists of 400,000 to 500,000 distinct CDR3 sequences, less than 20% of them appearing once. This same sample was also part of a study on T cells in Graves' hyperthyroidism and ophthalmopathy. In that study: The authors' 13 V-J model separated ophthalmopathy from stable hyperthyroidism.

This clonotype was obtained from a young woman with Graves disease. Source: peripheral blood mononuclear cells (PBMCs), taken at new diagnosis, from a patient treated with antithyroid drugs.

Here the CDR3 reads CASSSTGQGTYEQYF. The CDR3 bases are TGTGCCAGCAGCTCCACGGGACAGGGGACCTACGAGCAGTACTTC. The chain carries TRBV7-9 and TRBJ2-7, with 10 positions matching TRBD1. This CDR3 has 15 residues. Per the germline V gene, CDR1 is SEHNR and CDR2 is FQNEAQ (reference sequence). Trimming took 4 bases from V and 2 from J; bases not matched to a gene: 5.